This TCR beta chain was observed in a study of blood T cell repertoires in COVID-19. Study in general: Researchers got acute and convalescent COVID-19 samples from the United States, Italy and Spain.

In the original processing: Researchers report that nucleated cell counts were estimated from reference gene primer amplification. Method: immunoSEQ multiplex PCR; TCRdb's copy keeps in-frame clones and lacks some. V and J calls and clone size follow that table, whereas D and trimming were derived from the DNA. The data show 310,000 or so clones, roughly 90% seen once. V dropped 5 bases and J dropped 5 bases, with 13 bases sitting between them. This CDR3 spans 14 amino acids. The germline gives CDR1 LNHDA, CDR2 SQIVND (reference sequence). It was during active infection that Seattle patients were enrolled and then longitudinally followed.

Material: peripheral blood. This rearrangement joins TRBV19 to TRBJ1-5; D gene unclear. The TCR comes from a woman aged 30 to 39 with COVID-19, enrolled during active disease. The CDR3 is CASSGGGGHQPQHF. The DNA of the CDR3 is TGTGCCAGTAGTGGCGGTGGAGGGCATCAGCCCCAGCATTTT.